The present TCR beta chain was sequenced within a study of T cell responses to AZD1222 COVID-19 vaccine. Notes on the study in general: Possibly, clonal diversity was underestimated; donors were largely white British and included more females.

Second-dose schedules of about 4 or about 12 weeks were combined. TCRdb's copy holds only in-frame clones and misses some; the assay was immunoSEQ multiplex PCR. This table holds some 150,000 clones, more than 70% found once. As regards this clone: Antigen specificity is unknown.

CDR1 MDHEN and CDR2 SYDVKM come from the germline V gene. Trimming pared 6 bases from V and 2 bases from J, leaving 16 bases between. The CDR3 covers 15 residues. The source was peripheral blood, collected 28 days after the second AZD1222 dose. This TCR derives from an adult who received the AZD1222 COVID-19 vaccine. The chain is built from TRBV28 and TRBJ1-2; D is unclear. In DNA form, the CDR3 reads TGTGCCAGCAGCCCCCCCTCTGCCTCCAACTATGGCTACACCTTC. Its translation is CASSPPSASNYGYTF.